This T cell receptor (beta chain) was documented in a study of technical replicates of blood from a handful of donors listed by TCRdb under 2017. This clone occurred once. No cognate antigen has been identified for it. The record has no base qualities; no much larger clone is one base away. The library was prepared using the immunoSEQ multiplex PCR assay. Entries here come from immuneACCESS through TCRdb and include only in-frame sequences with V and J called. Some clones fail to appear in such tables; in the studies checked, an unresolved V gene covers under half of the shortfall, and the cause of the remainder is unknown. The sample records around 72,000 clones, 91% of which are singletons. The ten largest clones take up under 0.4% of the sample. CDR1 and CDR2 are drawn from the germline V gene: SGHRS, YFSETQ. Inclusive of the bounding cysteine and phenylalanine, the CDR3 is 15 residues long. The CDR3 DNA has 45 bases and is translated from base 1. Relative to germline, V is missing 4 bases and J is missing 5 bases, with 5 bases of the junction outside any gene match.

This receptor chain uses TRBV5-1 and TRBJ2-2; 10 of the junction bases match TRBD2. The sample taken for sequencing was T cells isolated from PBMCs. This sequence was found in a human donor in good health. Some clones in this sample may be carry-over from other donors' samples. The sequence in DNA is TGCGCCAGCAGCGGGGGACTAGCGTCGACCGGGGAGCTGTTTTTT. It is translated as CASSGGLASTGELFF.